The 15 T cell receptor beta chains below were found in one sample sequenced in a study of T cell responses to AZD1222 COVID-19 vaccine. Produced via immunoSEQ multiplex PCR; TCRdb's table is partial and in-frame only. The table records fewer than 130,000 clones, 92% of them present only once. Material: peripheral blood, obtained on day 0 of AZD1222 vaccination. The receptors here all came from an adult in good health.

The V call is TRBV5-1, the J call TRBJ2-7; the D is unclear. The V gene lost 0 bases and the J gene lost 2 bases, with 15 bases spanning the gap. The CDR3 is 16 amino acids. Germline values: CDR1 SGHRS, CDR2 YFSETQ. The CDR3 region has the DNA TGCGCCAGCAGCTTGGCAGCCAATAACCCACCCTACGAGCAGTACTTC. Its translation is CASSLAANNPPYEQYF.

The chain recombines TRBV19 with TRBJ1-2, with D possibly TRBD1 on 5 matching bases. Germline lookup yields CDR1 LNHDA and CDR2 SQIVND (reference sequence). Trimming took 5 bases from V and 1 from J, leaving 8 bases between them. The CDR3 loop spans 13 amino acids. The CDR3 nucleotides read TGTGCCAGTAGTTCAAGGGGTAACTATGGCTACACCTTC. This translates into CASSSRGNYGYTF.

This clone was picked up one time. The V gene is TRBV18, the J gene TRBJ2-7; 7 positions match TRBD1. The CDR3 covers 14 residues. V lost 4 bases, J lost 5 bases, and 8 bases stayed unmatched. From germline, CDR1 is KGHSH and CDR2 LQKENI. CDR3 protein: CASSRDRAEDEQYF. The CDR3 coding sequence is TGTGCCAGCTCACGTGACAGGGCCGAGGACGAGCAGTACTTC.

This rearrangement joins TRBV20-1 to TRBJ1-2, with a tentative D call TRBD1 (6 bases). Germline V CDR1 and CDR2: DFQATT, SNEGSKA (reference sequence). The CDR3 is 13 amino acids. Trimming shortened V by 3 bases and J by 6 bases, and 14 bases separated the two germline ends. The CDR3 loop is CSASLRGNDGYTF. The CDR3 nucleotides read TGCAGTGCTAGTCTCAGGGGAAACGATGGCTACACCTTC.

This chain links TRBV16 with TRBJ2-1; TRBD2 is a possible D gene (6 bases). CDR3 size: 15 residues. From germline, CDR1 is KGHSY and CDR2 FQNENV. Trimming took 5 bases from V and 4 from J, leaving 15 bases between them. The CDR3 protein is CASSGAGRGYNEQFF. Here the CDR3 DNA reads TGTGCCAGCAGCGGAGCGGGCCGAGGGTACAATGAGCAGTTCTTC. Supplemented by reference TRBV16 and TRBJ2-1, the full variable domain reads GEEVAQTPKHLVRGEGQKAKLYCAPIKGHSYVFWYQQVLKNEFKFLISFQNENVFDETGMPKERFSAKCLPNSPCSLEIQATKLEDSAVYFCASSGAGRGYNEQFFGPGTRLTVL.

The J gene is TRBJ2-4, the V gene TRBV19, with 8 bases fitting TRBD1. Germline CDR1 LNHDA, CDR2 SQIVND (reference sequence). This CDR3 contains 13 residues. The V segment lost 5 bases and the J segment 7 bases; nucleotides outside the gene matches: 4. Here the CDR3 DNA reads TGTGCCAGTAGTCAGGGGGCGCGGAACATTCAGTACTTC. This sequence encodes CASSQGARNIQYF.

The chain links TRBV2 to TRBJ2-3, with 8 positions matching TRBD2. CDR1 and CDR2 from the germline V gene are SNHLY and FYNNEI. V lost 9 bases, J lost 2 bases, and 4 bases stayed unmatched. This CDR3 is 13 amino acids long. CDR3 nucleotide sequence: TGTGCCAGTGGGCGGGAGGTCACAGATACGCAGTATTTT. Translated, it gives CASGREVTDTQYF. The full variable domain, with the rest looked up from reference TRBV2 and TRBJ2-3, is EPEVTQTPSHQVTQMGQEVILRCVPISNHLYFYWYRQILGQKVEFLVSFYNNEISEKSEIFDDQFSVERPDGSNFTLKIRSTKLEDSAMYFCASGREVTDTQYFGPGTRLTVL.

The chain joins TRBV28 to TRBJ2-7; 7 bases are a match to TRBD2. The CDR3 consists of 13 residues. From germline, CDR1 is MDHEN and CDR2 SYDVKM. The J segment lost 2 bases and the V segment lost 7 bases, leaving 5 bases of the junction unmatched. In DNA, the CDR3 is TGTGCCAGCATTAGCGGGTCCCCCTACGAGCAGTACTTC. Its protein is CASISGSPYEQYF.

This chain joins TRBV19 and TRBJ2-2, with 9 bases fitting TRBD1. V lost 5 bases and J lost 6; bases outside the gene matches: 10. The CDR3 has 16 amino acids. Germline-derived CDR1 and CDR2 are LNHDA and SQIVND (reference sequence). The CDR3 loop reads CASSRKGTGTSGELFF. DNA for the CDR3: TGTGCCAGTAGTCGAAAAGGGACAGGGACCTCCGGGGAGCTGTTTTTT.

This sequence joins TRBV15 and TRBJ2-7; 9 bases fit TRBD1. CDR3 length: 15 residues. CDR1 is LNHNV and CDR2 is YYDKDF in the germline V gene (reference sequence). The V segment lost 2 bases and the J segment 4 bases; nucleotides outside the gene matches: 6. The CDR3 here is CATSRTGQGSYEQYF. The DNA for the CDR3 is TGTGCCACCAGCAGAACGGGACAGGGCTCTTACGAGCAGTACTTC.

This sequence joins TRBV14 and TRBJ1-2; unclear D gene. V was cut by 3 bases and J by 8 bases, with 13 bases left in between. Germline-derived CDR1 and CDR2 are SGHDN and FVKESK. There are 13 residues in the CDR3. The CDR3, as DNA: TGTGCCAGCAGCCACCCCGAGGGTTGGGGCTACACCTTC. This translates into CASSHPEGWGYTF.

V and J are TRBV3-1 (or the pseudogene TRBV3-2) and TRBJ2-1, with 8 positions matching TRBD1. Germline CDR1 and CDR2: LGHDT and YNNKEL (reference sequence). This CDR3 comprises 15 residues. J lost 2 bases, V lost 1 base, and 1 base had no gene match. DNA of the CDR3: TGTGCCAGCAGCCAAGGGACAGGGCCCTACAATGAGCAGTTCTTC. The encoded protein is CASSQGTGPYNEQFF.

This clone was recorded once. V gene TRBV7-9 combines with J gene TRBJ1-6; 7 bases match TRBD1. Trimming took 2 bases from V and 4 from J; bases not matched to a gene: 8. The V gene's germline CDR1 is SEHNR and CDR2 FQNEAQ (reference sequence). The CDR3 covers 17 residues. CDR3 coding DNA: TGTGCCAGCAGCTTAAGAACAGGGGCGGGATATAATTCACCCCTCCACTTT. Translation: CASSLRTGAGYNSPLHF.

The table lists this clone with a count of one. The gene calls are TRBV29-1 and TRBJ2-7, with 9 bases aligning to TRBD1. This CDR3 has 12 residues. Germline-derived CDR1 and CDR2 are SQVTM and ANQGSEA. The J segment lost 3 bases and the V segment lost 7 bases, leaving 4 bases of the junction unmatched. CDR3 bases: TGCAGCGCCAGGGACAGGGACTACGAGCAGTACTTC. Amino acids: CSARDRDYEQYF.

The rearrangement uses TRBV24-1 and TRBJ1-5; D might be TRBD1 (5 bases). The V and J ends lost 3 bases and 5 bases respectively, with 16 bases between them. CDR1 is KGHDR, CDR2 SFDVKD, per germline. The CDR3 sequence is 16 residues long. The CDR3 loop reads CATSDDGQLSDQPQHF. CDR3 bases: TGTGCCACCAGTGATGACGGACAACTTTCTGATCAGCCCCAGCATTTT.